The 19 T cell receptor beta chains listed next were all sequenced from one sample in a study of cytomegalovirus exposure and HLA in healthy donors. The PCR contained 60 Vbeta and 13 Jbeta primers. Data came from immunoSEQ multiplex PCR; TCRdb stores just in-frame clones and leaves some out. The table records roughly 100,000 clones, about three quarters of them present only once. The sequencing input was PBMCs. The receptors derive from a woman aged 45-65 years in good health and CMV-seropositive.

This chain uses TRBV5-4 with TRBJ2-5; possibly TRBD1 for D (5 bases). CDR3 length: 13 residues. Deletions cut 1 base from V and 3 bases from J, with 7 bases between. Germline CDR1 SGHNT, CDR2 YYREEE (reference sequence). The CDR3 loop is CASSLKTEETQYF. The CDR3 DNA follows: TGTGCCAGCAGCTTGAAGACAGAAGAGACCCAGTACTTC.

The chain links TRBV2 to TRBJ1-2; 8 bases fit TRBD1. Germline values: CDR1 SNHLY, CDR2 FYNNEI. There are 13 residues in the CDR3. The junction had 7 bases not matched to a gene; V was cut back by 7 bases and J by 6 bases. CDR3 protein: CASNGRGQNGYTF. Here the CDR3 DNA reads TGTGCCAGCAATGGCAGGGGGCAGAATGGCTACACCTTC.

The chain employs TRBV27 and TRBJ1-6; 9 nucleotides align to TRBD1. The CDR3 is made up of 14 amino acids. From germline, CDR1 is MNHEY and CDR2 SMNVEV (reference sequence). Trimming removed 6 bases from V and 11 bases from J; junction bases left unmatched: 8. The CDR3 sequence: CASSLQGAQPPLHF. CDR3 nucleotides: TGTGCCAGCAGCCTACAGGGGGCCCAGCCACCCCTCCACTTT.

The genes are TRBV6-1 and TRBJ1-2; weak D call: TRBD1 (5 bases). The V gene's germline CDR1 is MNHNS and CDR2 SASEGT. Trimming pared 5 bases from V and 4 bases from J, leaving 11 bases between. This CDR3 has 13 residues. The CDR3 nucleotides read TGTGCCAGCAGTTGGGAGGGGAGCTATGGCTACACCTTC. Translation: CASSWEGSYGYTF.

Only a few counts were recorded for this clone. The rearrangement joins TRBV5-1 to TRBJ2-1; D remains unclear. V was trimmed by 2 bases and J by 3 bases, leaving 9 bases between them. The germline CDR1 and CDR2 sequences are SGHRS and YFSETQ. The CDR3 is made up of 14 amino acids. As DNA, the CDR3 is TGCGCCAGCAGCTTTACGGTTTACTACAATGAGCAGTTCTTC. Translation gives CASSFTVYYNEQFF.

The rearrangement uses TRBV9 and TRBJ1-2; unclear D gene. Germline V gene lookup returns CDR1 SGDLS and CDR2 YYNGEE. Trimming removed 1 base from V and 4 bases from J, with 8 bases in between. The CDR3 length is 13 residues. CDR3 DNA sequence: TGTGCCAGCAGCGTACGGGAGTCCTATGGCTACACCTTC. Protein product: CASSVRESYGYTF.

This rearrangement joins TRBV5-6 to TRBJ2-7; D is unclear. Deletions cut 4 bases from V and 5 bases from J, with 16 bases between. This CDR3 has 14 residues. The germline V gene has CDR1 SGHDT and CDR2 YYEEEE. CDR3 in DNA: TGTGCCAGCAGCCCCATGGGCCGGATCCACGAGCAGTACTTC. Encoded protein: CASSPMGRIHEQYF. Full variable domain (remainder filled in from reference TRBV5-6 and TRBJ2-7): DAGVTQSPTHLIKTRGQQVTLRCSPKSGHDTVSWYQQALGQGPQFIFQYYEEEERQRGNFPDRFSGHQFPNYSSELNVNALLLGDSALYLCASSPMGRIHEQYFGPGTRLTVT.

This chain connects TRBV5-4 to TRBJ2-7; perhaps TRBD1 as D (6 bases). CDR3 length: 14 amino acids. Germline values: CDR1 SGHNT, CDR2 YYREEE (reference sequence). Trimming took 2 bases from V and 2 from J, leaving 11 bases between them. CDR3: CASSFWGRPYEQYF. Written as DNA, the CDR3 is TGTGCCAGCAGCTTCTGGGGGCGTCCCTACGAGCAGTACTTC.

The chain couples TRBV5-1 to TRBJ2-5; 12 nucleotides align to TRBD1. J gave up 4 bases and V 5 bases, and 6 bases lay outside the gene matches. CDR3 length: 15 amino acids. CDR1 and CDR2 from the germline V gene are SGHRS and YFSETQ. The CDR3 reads CASRRGTGGPETQYF. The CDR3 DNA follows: TGCGCCAGCAGACGGGGGACAGGGGGCCCAGAGACCCAGTACTTC.

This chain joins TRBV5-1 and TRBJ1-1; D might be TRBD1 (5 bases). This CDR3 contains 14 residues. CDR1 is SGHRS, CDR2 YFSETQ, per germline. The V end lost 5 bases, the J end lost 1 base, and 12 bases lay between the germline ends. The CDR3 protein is CASSQGTANTEAFF. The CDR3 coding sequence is TGCGCCAGCAGTCAGGGCACGGCGAACACTGAAGCTTTCTTT.

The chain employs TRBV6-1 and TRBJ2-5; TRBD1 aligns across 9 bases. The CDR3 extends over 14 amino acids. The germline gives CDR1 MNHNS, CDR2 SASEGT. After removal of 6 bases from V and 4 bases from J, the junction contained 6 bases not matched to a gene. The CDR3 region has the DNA TGTGCCAGCAGGGACAGGGGATTATCAGAGACCCAGTACTTC. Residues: CASRDRGLSETQYF.

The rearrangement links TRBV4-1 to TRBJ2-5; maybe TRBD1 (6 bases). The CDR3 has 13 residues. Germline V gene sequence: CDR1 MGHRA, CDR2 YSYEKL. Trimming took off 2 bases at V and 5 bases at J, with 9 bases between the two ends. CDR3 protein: CASSQPGEETQYF. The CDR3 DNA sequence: TGCGCCAGCAGCCAACCAGGGGAGGAGACCCAGTACTTC.

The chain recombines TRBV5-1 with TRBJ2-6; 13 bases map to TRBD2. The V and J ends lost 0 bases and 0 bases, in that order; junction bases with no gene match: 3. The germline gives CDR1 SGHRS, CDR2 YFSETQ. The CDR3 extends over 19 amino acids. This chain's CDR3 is CASSLGLAGGGSGANVLTF. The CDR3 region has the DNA TGCGCCAGCAGCTTGGGACTAGCGGGGGGCGGCTCTGGGGCCAACGTCCTGACTTTC.

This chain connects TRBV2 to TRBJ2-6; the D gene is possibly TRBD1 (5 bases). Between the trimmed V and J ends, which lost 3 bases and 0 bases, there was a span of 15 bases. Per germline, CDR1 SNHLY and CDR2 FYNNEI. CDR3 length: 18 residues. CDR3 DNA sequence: TGTGCCAGCAGTGAGATTAGGCAGGGATACTCTGGGGCCAACGTCCTGACTTTC. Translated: CASSEIRQGYSGANVLTF.

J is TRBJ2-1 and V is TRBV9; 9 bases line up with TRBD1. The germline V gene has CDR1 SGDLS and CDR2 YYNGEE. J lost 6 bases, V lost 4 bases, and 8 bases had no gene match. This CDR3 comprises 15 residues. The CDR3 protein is CASSPDRGGGNEQFF. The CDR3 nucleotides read TGTGCCAGCAGCCCCGACAGGGGGGGTGGCAATGAGCAGTTCTTC.

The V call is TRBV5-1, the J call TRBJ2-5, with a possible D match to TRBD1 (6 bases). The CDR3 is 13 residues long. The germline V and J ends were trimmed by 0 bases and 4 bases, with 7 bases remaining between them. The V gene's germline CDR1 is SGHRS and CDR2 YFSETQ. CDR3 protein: CASSLEDRETQYF. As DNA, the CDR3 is TGCGCCAGCAGCTTGGAGGACAGAGAGACCCAGTACTTC.

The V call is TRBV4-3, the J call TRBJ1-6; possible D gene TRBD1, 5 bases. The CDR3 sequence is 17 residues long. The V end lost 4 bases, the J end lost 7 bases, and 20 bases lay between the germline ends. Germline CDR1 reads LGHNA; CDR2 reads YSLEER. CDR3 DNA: TGCGCCAGCAGCCTAGACTACTCCGGGACTGACAATTCACCCCTCCACTTT. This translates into CASSLDYSGTDNSPLHF.

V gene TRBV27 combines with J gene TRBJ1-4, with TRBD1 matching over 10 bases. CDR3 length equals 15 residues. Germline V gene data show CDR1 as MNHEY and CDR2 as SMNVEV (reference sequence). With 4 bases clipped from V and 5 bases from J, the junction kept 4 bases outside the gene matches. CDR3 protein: CASSSQGQGNEKLFF. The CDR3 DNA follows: TGTGCCAGCAGTTCTCAGGGACAGGGGAATGAAAAACTGTTTTTT.

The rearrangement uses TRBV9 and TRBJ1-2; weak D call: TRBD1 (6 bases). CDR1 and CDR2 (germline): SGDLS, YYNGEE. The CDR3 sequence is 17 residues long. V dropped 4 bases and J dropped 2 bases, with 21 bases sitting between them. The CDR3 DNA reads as TGTGCCAGCAGCAAGCGACAGGATCCGCTGGGGAACTATGGCTACACCTTC. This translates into CASSKRQDPLGNYGYTF.